The rows below give T cell receptor beta chains drawn from one sample of a study of naive and memory T cell subsets. TCRdb recomputed calls from the 5' RACE reads with MiXCR, one row per CDR3 protein. Among about 48,000 distinct CDR3 sequences listed, about 4.4% were seen once. The receptors derive from a female donor in good health. CDR3s include the opening cysteine and the closing phenylalanine or tryptophan. D genes are given only for firm matches. For some rows the clone size is stated as once, few or many, or as a class when expanded; others skip it.

D gene	V gene	J gene	clone size	CDR3 protein	CDR3 DNA
TRBD1	TRBV6-6	TRBJ2-1	few	CASSFGQDPNEQFF	TGTGCCAGCAGTTTTGGACAGGATCCCAATGAGCAGTTCTTC
-	TRBV6-1	TRBJ2-7	few	CASSPTRFYEQYF	TGTGCCAGCAGTCCGACTAGGTTCTACGAGCAGTACTTC
-	TRBV2	TRBJ2-1	many	CASSGVNLGQFF	TGTGCCAGCAGCGGCGTTAATCTCGGGCAGTTCTTC
TRBD1	TRBV6-1	TRBJ1-1	many	CASSKTGARNTEAFF	TGTGCCAGCAGTAAGACAGGGGCACGGAACACTGAAGCTTTCTTT
-	TRBV28	TRBJ1-2	many	CASSSYGYTF	TGTGCCAGCAGTTCCTATGGCTACACCTTC
TRBD1	TRBV9	TRBJ2-5	many	CASSEDRGVQETQYF	TGTGCCAGCAGCGAGGACAGGGGGGTCCAAGAGACCCAGTACTTC
-	TRBV6-2/TRBV6-3	TRBJ1-1	many	CASTGRDTEAFF	TGTGCCAGCACCGGCCGAGACACTGAAGCTTTCTTT
TRBD2	TRBV5-1	TRBJ2-5	many	CASSVTSGSGETQYF	TGCGCCAGCAGCGTAACTAGCGGGAGTGGCGAGACCCAGTACTTC
-	TRBV15	TRBJ2-5	few	CATSRDLAQGETQYF	TGTGCCACCAGCAGAGATCTGGCACAGGGAGAGACCCAGTACTTC
-	TRBV5-1	TRBJ2-3	many	CASSRLPGSTDTQYF	TGCGCCAGCAGCCGTCTTCCGGGATCCACAGATACGCAGTATTTT
-	TRBV7-6	TRBJ2-2	many	CASTSETNTGELFF	TGTGCCAGCACAAGCGAGACGAACACCGGGGAGCTGTTTTTT
-	TRBV5-1	TRBJ2-3	-	CASSLDSAVGTDTQYF	TGCGCCAGCAGCTTGGATTCGGCTGTGGGCACAGATACGCAGTATTTT
-	TRBV27	TRBJ1-4	-	CASSLDSRNEKLFF	TGTGCCAGCAGTTTGGACAGCCGTAATGAAAAACTGTTTTTT
-	TRBV7-2	TRBJ1-6	many	CASSLEQYSPLHF	TGTGCCAGCAGCTTAGAGCAGTATTCACCCCTCCACTTT
TRBD1	TRBV9	TRBJ2-4	many	CASSPPDRGLAKNIQYF	TGTGCCAGCAGCCCCCCGGACAGGGGATTAGCCAAAAACATTCAGTACTTC
-	TRBV28	TRBJ2-7	many	CASSLTGNPGYEQYF	TGTGCCAGCAGTCTCACAGGGAATCCGGGATACGAGCAGTACTTC